The 17 T cell receptor beta chains presented below share a single source sample, sequenced in a study of CD8+CD57+ T cells in acquired aplastic anemia. Using genomic DNA as the template, TCR beta VDJ and CDR3 profiling was carried out. TCRdb used MiXCR to reprocess the reads, holding one entry per CDR3 protein. The sample shows roughly 260,000 distinct CDR3 sequences, more than 45% of them seen only once. The sequenced patients had an expansion of CD8+CD57+ cells seen by flow cytometry. Sequenced material: sorted CD4+, CD8+, or CD8+CD57+ T cells (not recorded which) from PBMCs. These receptors originate from a human donor with aplastic anemia.

Only a few counts were recorded for this clonotype. The rearrangement links TRBV28 to TRBJ2-7; TRBD2 aligns across 9 bases. The germline gives CDR1 MDHEN, CDR2 SYDVKM. The CDR3 covers 15 residues. With V trimmed by 3 bases and J by 5 bases, 8 bases remained unmatched. Here the CDR3 reads CASSFLTSGYNEQYF. In DNA, the CDR3 is TGTGCCAGCAGTTTTCTGACTAGCGGCTACAACGAGCAGTACTTC. The complete variable domain, with remaining parts taken from reference TRBV28 and TRBJ2-7, reads DVKVTQSSRYLVKRTGEKVFLECVQDMDHENMFWYRQDPGLGLRLIYFSYDVKMKEKGDIPEGYSVSREKKERFSLILESASTNQTSMYLCASSFLTSGYNEQYFGPGTRLTVT.

The table lists this clonotype with many counts. The chain carries TRBV7-2 and TRBJ1-2; possibly TRBD1 for D (5 bases). In germline, CDR1 is SGHTA, CDR2 FQGNSA. Deletions cut 1 base from V and 0 bases from J, with 15 bases between. The CDR3 consists of 17 residues. In DNA form, the CDR3 reads TGTGCCAGCAGCTTAGGAACAGGTTCGGTGGCTAACTATGGCTACACCTTC. Translated: CASSLGTGSVANYGYTF.

V is TRBV30 and J is TRBJ1-4; D unresolved. From germline, CDR1 is GTSNPN and CDR2 SVGIG (reference sequence). Trimming shortened V by 2 bases and J by 5 bases, and 9 bases separated the two germline ends. CDR3 size: 13 residues. In DNA, the CDR3 is TGTGCCTGGAGTCACAGCCTGAATGAAAAACTGTTTTTT. This codes for CAWSHSLNEKLFF.

As for this clonotype: The CDR3 ends on some other residue instead of the conserved phenylalanine or tryptophan, so this is likely a read error. The V call is TRBV10-3, the J call TRBJ2-5; D may be TRBD1 (5 bases). The CDR3 length is 14 residues. Germline-derived CDR1 and CDR2 are ENHRY and SYGVKD. CDR3 in DNA: TGTGCCAGCAGTGAGTCAGGGTTTCAAGAGACCCAGTACTCC. It codes for CASSESGFQETQYS.

V and J are TRBV10-3 and TRBJ2-1, with 12 bases matching TRBD1. V dropped 10 bases and J dropped 9; count of bases not matched to a gene: 10. Germline lookup yields CDR1 ENHRY and CDR2 SYGVKD. This CDR3 region has 14 residues. The CDR3, as DNA: TGTGCCACTAAGGGACAGGGGGCATTCAGTGAGCAGTTCTTC. Its protein product is CATKGQGAFSEQFF.

This sequence joins TRBV11-2 and TRBJ2-7; 12 nucleotides match TRBD2. J gave up 6 bases and V 2 bases, and 8 bases lay outside the gene matches. In germline, CDR1 is SGHAT, CDR2 FQNNGV. The CDR3 contains 16 residues. CDR3 region: CASSLYASGGGREQYF. The CDR3 DNA is TGTGCCAGCAGCTTATATGCTAGCGGGGGGGGCCGCGAGCAGTACTTC.

The chain is built from TRBV15 and TRBJ1-6, with unresolved D. Germline V gene data show CDR1 as LNHNV and CDR2 as YYDKDF (reference sequence). V gave up 0 bases and J gave up 14 bases, with 14 bases separating them. This CDR3 has 14 amino acids. CDR3 DNA sequence: TGTGCCACCAGCAGAGATCACCGAATTGGAGCCCTCCACTTT. This codes for CATSRDHRIGALHF.

This clonotype was observed many times. The J gene is TRBJ1-6, the V gene TRBV19, with TRBD1 matching over 9 bases. The V gene end was trimmed by 5 bases and the J gene end by 8 bases; junction bases not matched to a gene: 13. From germline, CDR1 is LNHDA and CDR2 SQIVND (reference sequence). The length of the CDR3 is 17 residues. The CDR3 bases are TGTGCCAGTAGTCCCACCCTGGGACAGGGATTTGATTCACCCCTCCACTTT. Encoded protein: CASSPTLGQGFDSPLHF. Full variable domain (rest looked up from reference TRBV19 and TRBJ1-6): DGGITQSPKYLFRKEGQNVTLSCEQNLNHDAMYWYRQDPGQGLRLIYYSQIVNDFQKGDIAEGYSVSREKKESFPLTVTSAQKNPTAFYLCASSPTLGQGFDSPLHFGNGTRLTVT.

This clonotype was counted many times. This rearrangement joins TRBV7-2 to TRBJ1-1; D ambiguous. The ends were cut back, 1 base at V and 1 base at J, with 7 bases in the middle. The V gene's germline CDR1 is SGHTA and CDR2 FQGNSA. CDR3 length: 14 residues. The CDR3 sequence is CASSLVWANTEAFF. The CDR3 DNA is TGTGCCAGCAGCTTAGTTTGGGCGAACACTGAAGCTTTCTTT.

The count of this clonotype is one. The chain uses TRBV10-3 and TRBJ1-5, with TRBD1 identical over 7 bases. V gave up 0 bases and J gave up 3 bases; unmatched junction bases: 5. The CDR3 runs 16 residues. Germline CDR1 is ENHRY and CDR2 is SYGVKD. This CDR3 reads CAISESTGRANQPQHF. In DNA form, the CDR3 reads TGTGCCATCAGTGAGTCGACAGGGAGGGCCAATCAGCCCCAGCATTTT.

To note about this clonotype: Compared with germline, one end of the junction differs, possibly owing to a read error. The chain links TRBV5-1 to TRBJ1-6, with D possibly being TRBD1 (5 bases). Germline V CDR1 and CDR2: SGHRS, YFSETQ. The CDR3 has 17 residues. This CDR3 reads CASSGGPLDSYNSPLHF. DNA of the CDR3: TGCGCCAGCAGCGGGGGACCGTTAGACTCCTATAATTCACCCCTTCACTTT.

This clonotype has just one count. This sequence may be a read error, since a much larger clone differs from it by one base. This chain links TRBV5-1 with TRBJ2-1; 9 bases map to TRBD1. The CDR3 covers 18 residues. Per germline, CDR1 SGHRS and CDR2 YFSETQ. For the CDR3, the DNA is TGCGCCAGCAGCTTGGTTGGGGCGGTGGGACAGGGATACAAAGAGCAGTTCTTC. Its protein is CASSLVGAVGQGYKEQFF.

The rearrangement links TRBV29-1 to TRBJ1-1; 7 bases are shared with TRBD1. The CDR3 consists of 14 residues. Per the germline V gene, CDR1 is SQVTM and CDR2 is ANQGSEA. J lost 1 base, V lost 3 bases, and 5 bases had no gene match. The CDR3 loop is CSVEGTEGNTEAFF. DNA for the CDR3: TGCAGCGTTGAGGGGACAGAAGGGAACACTGAAGCTTTCTTT. The full variable domain, with the rest looked up from reference TRBV29-1 and TRBJ1-1, is SAVISQKPSRDICQRGTSLTIQCQVDSQVTMMFWYRQQPGQSLTLIATANQGSEATYESGFVIDKFPISRPNLTFSTLTVSNMSPEDSSIYLCSVEGTEGNTEAFFGQGTRLTVV.

This clonotype was counted ten times or more. V is TRBV15 and J is TRBJ1-2; 9 bases fit TRBD1. Unmatched junction bases numbered 7, after V lost 0 bases and J lost 2 bases. Germline CDR1 is LNHNV and CDR2 is YYDKDF (reference sequence). The CDR3 consists of 17 residues. The CDR3 is CATSRDRGQGQNYGYTF. The CDR3 DNA reads TGTGCCACCAGCAGAGATCGAGGACAGGGGCAGAACTATGGCTACACCTTC.

The chain carries TRBV19 and TRBJ1-5; 7 bases align to TRBD1. V was pared by 5 bases and J by 8 bases, with 15 bases of the junction left unmatched. This CDR3 contains 16 residues. Per germline, CDR1 LNHDA and CDR2 SQIVND (reference sequence). The CDR3 nucleotides are TGTGCCAGTAGTCCGCAAGGACAGGCGTGGGGGGAGCCCCAGCATTTT. Translation: CASSPQGQAWGEPQHF.

This clonotype was seen repeatedly, ten times or more. The rearrangement joins TRBV15 to TRBJ2-1; no clear D gene. V was clipped by 5 bases and J by 5 bases, with 13 bases between them. Germline CDR1 reads LNHNV; CDR2 reads YYDKDF (reference sequence). This CDR3 contains 14 residues. The CDR3 nucleotides are TGTGCCACCAGCCAATTTCTTGGACACAATGAGCAGTTCTTC. Protein product: CATSQFLGHNEQFF. Full variable domain (outside the CDR3, taken from reference TRBV15 and TRBJ2-1): DAMVIQNPRYQVTQFGKPVTLSCSQTLNHNVMYWYQQKSSQAPKLLFHYYDKDFNNEADTPDNFQSRRPNTSFCFLDIRSPGLGDTAMYLCATSQFLGHNEQFFGPGTRLTVL.

Only a few counts were recorded for this clonotype. The genes are TRBV16 and TRBJ1-1; D call uncertain. Germline values: CDR1 KGHSY, CDR2 FQNENV. Between the trimmed V and J ends, which lost 0 bases and 1 base, there was a span of 18 bases. The CDR3 runs 18 residues. The CDR3 region is CASSQSVLRERRNTEAFF. As DNA, the CDR3 is TGTGCCAGCAGCCAATCAGTTCTGAGAGAGAGGAGGAACACTGAAGCTTTCTTT.